What follows is one TCR beta chain and its context. Its target is not known. The data were taken from a study of OX40 agonist ivuxolimab in advanced cancers. In the study overall: Partial response was recorded in three patients: one hepatocellular carcinoma and two cutaneous melanoma cases. Study results and caveats: Mean expanded clone counts were higher in CD8+ than CD4+ T cells. At 0.1 to 3.0 mg/kg, CD4+ and CD8+ blood T cells expanded clonally by week 6.

There are 16 residues in the CDR3. V lost 1 base, J lost 3 bases, and 3 bases stayed unmatched. The germline gives CDR1 MGHDK, CDR2 SYGVNS. Method: immunoSEQ multiplex PCR; TCRdb's copy keeps in-frame clones and lacks some. The table records approximately 13,000 clones, less than 90% of them present only once. Source: CD4+ or CD8+ T cells sorted from blood, taken in a trial of the OX40 agonist ivuxolimab. The J gene is TRBJ2-2, the V gene TRBV25-1, with TRBD1 matching over 9 bases. The receptor was isolated from an adult with an advanced solid tumor such as melanoma, head and neck, liver or kidney cancer. In DNA, the CDR3 is TGTGCCAGCAGTGAATGGGGGACAGGGCACACCGGGGAGCTGTTTTTT. Its protein product is CASSEWGTGHTGELFF.